This T cell receptor (beta chain) comes out of a study of blood T cell repertoires in COVID-19. Whole-study context: Material from acute and convalescent COVID-19 was sourced from the United States, Italy and Spain. Sample material is recorded as cDNA or gDNA derived from T cells, B-cell-depleted T cells, or PBMCs.

Trimming took off 2 bases at V and 4 bases at J, with 14 bases between the two ends. Per the germline V gene, CDR1 is SNHLY and CDR2 is FYNNEI. The length of the CDR3 is 15 residues. Original methodology: Quantification of nucleated cells was approximated via reference gene primer amplification. This table comes from immunoSEQ multiplex PCR, and its TCRdb copy is limited to in-frame clones, with some not included. From that table come the V and J calls and clone size; the DNA was used to work out D and trimming. This table has hundreds of thousands of clones, around four fifths appearing once. Sequenced: peripheral blood. J is TRBJ1-2 and V is TRBV2, with a possible D match to TRBD1 (6 bases). The TCR comes from a woman between 45 and 65 years old with active or convalescent COVID-19. This chain's CDR3 is CASSEKGVIFYGYTF. The CDR3 bases are TGTGCCAGCAGTGAAAAGGGGGTGATTTTCTATGGCTACACCTTC. Variable domain in full (rest from reference TRBV2 and TRBJ1-2): EPEVTQTPSHQVTQMGQEVILRCVPISNHLYFYWYRQILGQKVEFLVSFYNNEISEKSEIFDDQFSVERPDGSNFTLKIRSTKLEDSAMYFCASSEKGVIFYGYTFGSGTRLTVV.